The clone carrying this T cell receptor (beta chain) was seen a few times. The assay was immunoSEQ multiplex PCR, and TCRdb's table has in-frame clones only and misses some. The profile shows 2 million to 2.5 million clones, nearly 97% of them singletons. Healthy adults negative for HIV, lacking recent acute infections or vaccinations, served as donors. The entry originates in a study of shared clonotypes between healthy human individuals. Background on the study: Used for every donor were three CD4 naive, three CD4 memory, two CD8 naive and one CD8 memory plate.

The CDR3 extends over 12 amino acids. CDR1 is SGHVS and CDR2 is FNYEAQ in the germline V gene. V was pared by 4 bases and J by 10 bases, with 10 bases between. The sample consisted of naive CD4+ T cells sorted from blood. Subset: CD45RA+ positively selected. The sequence was collected from a man between 18 and 29 years old in good health. This chain joins TRBV7-6 and TRBJ2-2; the D is unclear. CDR3 residues: CASSSSFAELFF. In nucleotides, the CDR3 is TGTGCCAGCAGCTCGTCGTTTGCGGAGCTGTTTTTT.